One sample yielded the 18 T cell receptor beta chains listed below, sequenced in a study of T cells in Graves' hyperthyroidism and ophthalmopathy. The investigators amplified TCR beta CDR3 regions from RNA transcripts. The TCR CDR3 first-round RT-PCR relied on the HTBI primer set. Each CDR3 protein is one row after TCRdb ran MiXCR on the multiplex PCR reads. The repertoire holds around 450,000 distinct CDR3 sequences, with 15% to 18% as singletons. The source material was blood. Receptor source: a woman between 18 and 30 years old with Graves' hyperthyroidism.

J is TRBJ2-7 and V is TRBV9; possibly TRBD1 for D (6 bases). The CDR3 is made up of 13 amino acids. V lost 3 bases and J lost 6, with 13 bases in between. Germline V gene lookup returns CDR1 SGDLS and CDR2 YYNGEE. CDR3 amino acids: CASSARQASEQYF. CDR3 coding DNA: TGTGCCAGCAGCGCCCGACAGGCCTCCGAGCAGTACTTC.

This sequence joins TRBV20-1 and TRBJ2-3; 7 bases align to TRBD2. V lost 6 bases and J lost 5; bases outside the gene matches: 8. The CDR3 contains 13 residues. Germline lookup yields CDR1 DFQATT and CDR2 SNEGSKA (reference sequence). The CDR3 coding sequence is TGCAGTGCCAATTCGGGGGGAAGAGATACGCAGTATTTT. Translating gives CSANSGGRDTQYF.

This clonotype was observed at least ten times. This rearrangement joins TRBV9 to TRBJ1-2, with D unresolved. The CDR3 is made up of 13 amino acids. V was clipped by 6 bases and J by 5 bases, with 14 bases between them. CDR1 and CDR2 (germline): SGDLS, YYNGEE. The CDR3 loop reads CASTSGGGYGYTF. The CDR3 DNA reads as TGTGCCAGCACCTCGGGAGGAGGTTATGGCTACACCTTC.

This clonotype was found many times. The junction departs from germline at one end; a sequencing error may be responsible. The gene calls are TRBV9 and TRBJ1-5; the D is unclear. The CDR3 has 17 residues. Germline loops: CDR1 SGDLS, CDR2 YYNGEE. This CDR3 reads CASTVGPFPGSNQPQHF. As DNA, the CDR3 is TGTGCCAGCACCGTAGGACCGTTCCCCGGGAGCAATCAGCCCCAGCATTTT.

In its sample, this clonotype was seen many times. The chain links TRBV19 to TRBJ2-3; 9 bases fit TRBD1. Trimming at V came to 7 bases and at J to 4 bases, leaving 6 bases not matched to a gene. This CDR3 spans 14 amino acids. Germline CDR1 and CDR2: LNHDA and SQIVND (reference sequence). The CDR3 loop reads CASTKGQGSDTQYF. In DNA form, the CDR3 reads TGTGCCAGTACTAAGGGACAGGGATCAGATACGCAGTATTTT.

There are many counts of this clonotype. The chain employs TRBV20-1 and TRBJ1-2; possible D gene TRBD1, 5 bases. Germline loops: CDR1 DFQATT, CDR2 SNEGSKA (reference sequence). The CDR3 is 15 residues long. V was trimmed by 0 bases and J by 2 bases, leaving 13 bases between them. The CDR3 loop reads CSARDRSGSNYGYTF. The CDR3 DNA reads as TGCAGTGCTAGAGATCGGTCAGGGTCGAACTATGGCTACACCTTC.

This clonotype was observed many times. This sequence joins TRBV11-2 and TRBJ2-3, with 12 bases matching TRBD2. CDR1 is SGHAT, CDR2 FQNNGV, per germline. Trimming took 2 bases from V and 7 from J; bases not matched to a gene: 4. CDR3 size: 15 residues. The CDR3 here is CASSLTSGRTNTQYF. Here the CDR3 DNA reads TGTGCCAGCAGCTTAACTAGCGGGAGGACGAATACGCAGTATTTT.

This clonotype was observed many times. V gene TRBV28 combines with J gene TRBJ2-2; 8 bases agree with TRBD2. Looked up from germline, CDR1 is MDHEN and CDR2 is SYDVKM. V was pared by 4 bases and J by 3 bases, with 7 bases of the junction left unmatched. The CDR3 extends over 16 amino acids. The CDR3 DNA sequence: TGTGCCAGCAGTTCTCGACTAGCGTCGGACACCGGGGAGCTGTTTTTT. Translated, it gives CASSSRLASDTGELFF.

This clonotype was recorded at least ten times. The chain joins TRBV12-3 or TRBV12-4 to TRBJ1-2, with D possibly matching TRBD1 (5 bases). V was pared by 6 bases and J by 3 bases, with 11 bases between. The CDR3 extends over 13 amino acids. In nucleotides, the CDR3 is TGTGCCAGCAGCCCGACAGCTTACTATGGCTACACCTTC. Amino acids: CASSPTAYYGYTF.

Of note for this clonotype: This could be a read error, since a much larger clone is one nucleotide away. Here the CDR3 omits its conserved ending phenylalanine or tryptophan, so a read error is the likely source. This chain joins TRBV29-1 and TRBJ2-1, with 8 bases aligning to TRBD2. The length of the CDR3 is 15 residues. Germline trimming cut 5 bases from V and 2 bases from J; bases unmatched to any gene: 8. Looked up from germline, CDR1 is SQVTM and CDR2 is ANQGSEA. The DNA for the CDR3 is TGCAGCGTTTGCTGGGCTAGCGGGCCCTACAATGAGCAGTTCTTA. Protein sequence: CSVCWASGPYNEQFL.

In this sample, this clonotype turned up many times. The CDR3 sequence: CASSDPGTQETQYF. The CDR3 nucleotides read TGTGCCAGCAGCGATCCCGGGACCCAAGAGACCCAGTACTTC. This sequence joins TRBV9 and TRBJ2-5, with D perhaps assigned TRBD1 or TRBD2 (5 bases each). The germline gives CDR1 SGDLS, CDR2 YYNGEE. This CDR3 has 14 amino acids. Trimming removed 3 bases at V and 1 base at J, with 10 bases between.

The chain links TRBV3-1 to TRBJ2-5, with TRBD1 as a possible D gene (5 bases). There are 15 residues in the CDR3. V lost 10 bases and J lost 3, with 21 bases in between. Germline V gene sequence: CDR1 LGHDT, CDR2 YNNKEL (reference sequence). CDR3 amino acids: CATCPTRKDKETQYF. The CDR3 nucleotides are TGTGCCACCTGCCCGACCCGGAAGGACAAAGAGACCCAGTACTTC.

At least ten counts were recorded for this clonotype. This chain joins TRBV7-2 and TRBJ1-5; no clear D. Germline V lookup: CDR1 SGHTA, CDR2 FQGNSA. Trimming removed 0 bases at V and 5 bases at J, with 8 bases between. The CDR3 covers 14 residues. The DNA for the CDR3 is TGTGCCAGCAGCTTAGCGACCGGCGATCAGCCCCAGCATTTT. This translates into CASSLATGDQPQHF.

The sample holds many counts of this clonotype. The chain recombines TRBV6-1 with TRBJ2-7, with unresolved D. Trimming pared 5 bases from V and 3 bases from J, leaving 11 bases between. The CDR3 length is 13 residues. Germline CDR1 MNHNS, CDR2 SASEGT. The chain's CDR3 is CASSLPWGYEQYF. CDR3 coding DNA: TGTGCCAGCAGTTTACCTTGGGGCTACGAGCAGTACTTC.

The table lists this clonotype with many counts. This chain uses TRBV28 with TRBJ1-4; D perhaps matches TRBD1 (6 bases). The CDR3 spans 16 residues. Germline CDR1 reads MDHEN; CDR2 reads SYDVKM. V lost 4 bases and J lost 8, with 20 bases in between. The CDR3 loop is CASSSPGGGSGEKLFF. The CDR3 nucleotides are TGTGCCAGCAGTTCCCCTGGGGGGGGCTCGGGAGAAAAACTGTTTTTT.

This clonotype has a count of ten or more. This chain joins TRBV6-1 and TRBJ2-3; D is perhaps TRBD1 or TRBD2 (5 bases each). V was trimmed by 5 bases and J by 0 bases, leaving 12 bases between them. The CDR3 length is 15 residues. Germline V gene data show CDR1 as MNHNS and CDR2 as SASEGT. The CDR3 DNA is TGTGCCAGCAGTAAAGGGACGGTGAGCACAGATACGCAGTATTTT. Translation gives CASSKGTVSTDTQYF.

This clonotype was counted many times. This chain links TRBV27 with TRBJ2-3, with D hard to call. Germline CDR1 is MNHEY and CDR2 is SMNVEV (reference sequence). V shed 6 bases and J shed 4 bases, with 17 bases lying between them. The length of the CDR3 is 15 residues. CDR3 nucleotide sequence: TGTGCCAGCAGCCTCCAGCGCCGGGCCGCAGATACGCAGTATTTT. Its protein is CASSLQRRAADTQYF.

The V and J genes are TRBV5-1 and TRBJ2-1; perhaps TRBD2 as D (5 bases). CDR1 is SGHRS and CDR2 is YFSETQ in the germline V gene. The CDR3 totals 15 residues. The V gene lost 1 base and the J gene lost 0 bases, with 8 bases spanning the gap. This CDR3 is CASSLTADSYNEQFF. CDR3 bases: TGCGCCAGCAGCTTGACAGCGGACTCCTACAATGAGCAGTTCTTC.